This T cell receptor beta chain was observed in a study of response to subunit inactivated influenza vaccine. Whole-study findings and limits: Seasonal influenza vaccination, on each occasion, was suggested by the authors to recruit few new T cells.

Germline V gene lookup returns CDR1 SGHAT and CDR2 FQNNGV. This CDR3 has 19 residues. The trim removed 2 bases at V and 2 bases at J, leaving 16 bases unmatched. TCRdb re-called the RT-PCR reads through MiXCR, storing one row per CDR3 protein. The table includes about 540,000 distinct CDR3 sequences, under 25% detected once. This clonotype has more than one count but fewer than ten. Its target is not known. These data are also associated with another study on T cells expressing NK-cell markers. Per that paper: Synthesis of TCR beta cDNA relied on 5'RACE template switching carrying UMIs. HCMV serostatus: most of the eight sequenced donors positive, one negative. Several of the donors also had these clonotypes leading their CD3+CD56-NKG2C+ fraction.

The chain joins TRBV11-2 to TRBJ2-7; 9 bases line up with TRBD1. The TCR comes from a man aged 45-60 years who received an inactivated influenza vaccine. The specimen was CD4+ T cells sorted from PBMCs, collected less than 13 days after vaccination. The chain's CDR3 is CASSLSRPTTGGRPYEQYF. In DNA, the CDR3 is TGTGCCAGCAGCTTATCCCGACCTACTACAGGGGGCAGGCCCTACGAGCAGTACTTC.